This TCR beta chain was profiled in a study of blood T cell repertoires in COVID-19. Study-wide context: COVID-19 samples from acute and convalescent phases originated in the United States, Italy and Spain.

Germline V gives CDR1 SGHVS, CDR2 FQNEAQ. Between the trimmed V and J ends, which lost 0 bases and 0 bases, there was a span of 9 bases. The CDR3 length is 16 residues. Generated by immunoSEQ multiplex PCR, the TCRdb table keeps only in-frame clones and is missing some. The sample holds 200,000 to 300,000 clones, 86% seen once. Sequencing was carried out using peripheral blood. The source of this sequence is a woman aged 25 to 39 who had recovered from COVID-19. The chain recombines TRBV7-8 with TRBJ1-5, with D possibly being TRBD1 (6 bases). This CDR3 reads CASSLAPGDSNQPQHF. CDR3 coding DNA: TGTGCCAGCAGCTTAGCACCAGGGGATAGCAATCAGCCCCAGCATTTT. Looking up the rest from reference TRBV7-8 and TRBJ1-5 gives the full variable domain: GAGVSQSPRYKVAKRGQDVALRCDPISGHVSLFWYQQALGQGPEFLTYFQNEAQLDKSGLPSDRFFAERPEGSVSTLKIQRTQQEDSAVYLCASSLAPGDSNQPQHFGDGTRLSIL.